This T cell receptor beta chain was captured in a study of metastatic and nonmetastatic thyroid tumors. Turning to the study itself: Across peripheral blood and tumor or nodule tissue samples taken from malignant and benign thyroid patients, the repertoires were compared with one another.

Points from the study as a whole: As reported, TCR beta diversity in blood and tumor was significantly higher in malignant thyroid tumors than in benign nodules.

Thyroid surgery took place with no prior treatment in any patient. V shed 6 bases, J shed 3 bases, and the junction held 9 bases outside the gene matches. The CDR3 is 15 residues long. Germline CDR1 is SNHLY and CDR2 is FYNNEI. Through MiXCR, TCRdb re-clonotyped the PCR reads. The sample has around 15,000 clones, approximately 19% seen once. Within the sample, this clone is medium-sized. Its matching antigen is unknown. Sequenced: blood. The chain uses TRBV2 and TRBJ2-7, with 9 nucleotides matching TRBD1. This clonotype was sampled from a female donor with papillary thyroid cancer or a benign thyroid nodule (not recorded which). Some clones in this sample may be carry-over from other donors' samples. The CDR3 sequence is CASRRSGTGLYEQYF. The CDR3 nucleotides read TGTGCCAGCAGACGCTCCGGGACAGGGCTCTACGAGCAGTACTTC.